The source of this TCR beta chain is a study of PD-1 blockade in classical Hodgkin lymphoma. Regarding this clone: Its target is not known.

Whole-study findings and limits: Reports described newly diagnosed patients as having lower baseline TCR diversity than healthy donors. Repertoires differed for reasons still undefined, possibly disease activity or prior therapy. By C4D1 there was a significant rise in CD4+ TCR diversity but not in CD8+ TCR diversity.

CDR1 and CDR2 from the germline V gene are MNHNS and SASEGT. Trimming left V 7 bases short and J 1 base short, with 8 bases between. The CDR3 spans 13 residues. There was relapse after autologous stem cell transplantation in every patient, and there was variation in brentuximab vedotin exposure. Assay: immunoSEQ multiplex PCR; the TCRdb copy retains only in-frame clones and omits some. The sample holds about 13,000 clones; about 88% are singletons and the top ten take about 40%. The TCR comes from a human donor with classical Hodgkin lymphoma. J is TRBJ1-5 and V is TRBV6-1; D is unresolved. This material consisted of peripheral blood mononuclear cells (PBMCs), taken at baseline. CDR3 sequence (DNA): TGTGCCAGCAAGCGGGTGAGCAATCAGCCCCAGCATTTT. Its protein is CASKRVSNQPQHF.